The source of this TCR beta chain is a study of blood T cells in healthy people across ages. About the study: About one barcoded beta molecule per two T cells was the capture yield of template switching.

It was with a sample-barcoded 5' primer and a J-beta primer mix that a second PCR of roughly 7 to 12 cycles was run. TCRdb reprocessed the 5' RACE reads via MiXCR and lists one record per CDR3 protein. In the table there are 750,000 to 1,000,000 distinct CDR3 sequences, just under 30% of which are singletons. Per-sample PBMC isolation yielded at least 6.5 million cells. Worth noting for this clonotype: The antigen remains unidentified.

Study-level findings and limits: Roughly linear age-related decline in beta diversity appeared, significant by age 40.

This sample was shared with a second study, whose subject was T cells of mothers and their children.

Specimen: blood. The receptor was isolated from a woman between 40 and 55 years old in good health.

CDR3: CASSPRVAGANYEQYF. The CDR3 DNA follows: TGTGCCAGCAGCCCGCGGGTAGCGGGGGCCAACTACGAGCAGTACTTC. This chain uses TRBV7-2 with TRBJ2-7; 9 bases map to TRBD2. Germline V gene data show CDR1 as SGHTA and CDR2 as FQGNSA. CDR3 size: 16 residues. V shed 5 bases and J 3 bases; nucleotides not matched to a gene: 11.